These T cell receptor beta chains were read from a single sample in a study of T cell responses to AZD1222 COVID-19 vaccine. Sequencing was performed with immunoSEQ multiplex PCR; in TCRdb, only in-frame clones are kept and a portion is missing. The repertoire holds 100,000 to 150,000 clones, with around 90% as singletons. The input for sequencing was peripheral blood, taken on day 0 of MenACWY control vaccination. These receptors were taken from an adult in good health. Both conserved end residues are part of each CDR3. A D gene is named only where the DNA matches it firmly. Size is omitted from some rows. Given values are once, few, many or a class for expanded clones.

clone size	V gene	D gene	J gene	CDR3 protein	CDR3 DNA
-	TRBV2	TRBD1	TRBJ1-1	CASSLRGVATEAFF	TGTGCCAGCAGTCTCAGGGGGGTAGCCACTGAAGCTTTCTTT
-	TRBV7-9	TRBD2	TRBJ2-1	CASSRTSGRRDNEQFF	TGTGCCAGCAGTCGGACTAGCGGGAGGCGCGACAATGAGCAGTTCTTC
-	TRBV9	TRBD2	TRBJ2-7	CASSVAGLEIPSSSYEQYF	TGTGCCAGCAGCGTAGCTGGACTAGAGATACCATCGAGCTCCTACGAGCAGTACTTC
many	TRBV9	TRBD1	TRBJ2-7	CASSVGTGSSYEQYF	TGTGCCAGCAGCGTAGGGACAGGGAGCTCCTACGAGCAGTACTTC
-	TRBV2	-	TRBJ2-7	CATPGQEGWAREQYF	TGTGCCACCCCCGGGCAAGAGGGCTGGGCGCGCGAGCAGTACTTC
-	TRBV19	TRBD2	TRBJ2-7	CASSTLGTSGSYEQYF	TGTGCCAGTAGTACCCTAGGGACTAGCGGGAGCTACGAGCAGTACTTC
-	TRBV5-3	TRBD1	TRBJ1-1	CARSLLNGQGKTEAFF	TGTGCCAGAAGCTTGCTAAATGGACAGGGGAAGACTGAAGCTTTCTTT
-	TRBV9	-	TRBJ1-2	CASSVASGPHYGYTF	TGTGCCAGCAGCGTAGCGTCAGGCCCCCACTATGGCTACACCTTC
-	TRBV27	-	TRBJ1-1	CASSFRGLGTEAFF	TGTGCCAGCAGTTTTCGGGGGTTGGGCACTGAAGCTTTCTTT
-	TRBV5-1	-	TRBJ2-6	CASSLGAGGAGANVLTF	TGCGCCAGCAGCTTGGGCGCGGGCGGGGCTGGGGCCAACGTCCTGACTTTC
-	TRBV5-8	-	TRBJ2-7	CASSLVGGGGYEQYF	TGTGCCAGCAGCTTGGTAGGGGGAGGGGGCTACGAGCAGTACTTC
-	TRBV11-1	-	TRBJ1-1	CASSTRWGRNTEAFF	TGTGCCAGCAGCACCCGCTGGGGTAGGAACACTGAAGCTTTCTTT
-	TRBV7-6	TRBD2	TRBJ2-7	CASSPGAGGPSYEQYF	TGTGCCAGCAGCCCTGGAGCGGGAGGGCCCTCCTACGAGCAGTACTTC
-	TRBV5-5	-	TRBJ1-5	CASSLGGYSNQPQHF	TGTGCCAGCAGCTTGGGCGGCTATAGCAATCAGCCCCAGCATTTT
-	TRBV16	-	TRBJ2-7	CASSQDEAAYEQYF	TGTGCCAGCAGCCAAGATGAGGCCGCCTACGAGCAGTACTTC
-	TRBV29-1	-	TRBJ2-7	CSVVPTTTNEQYF	TGCAGCGTTGTCCCAACCACTACGAACGAGCAGTACTTC
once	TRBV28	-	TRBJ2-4	CASSVLGGGNIQYF	TGTGCCAGCAGCGTCCTGGGGGGTGGAAACATTCAGTACTTC
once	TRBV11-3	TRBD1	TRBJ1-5	CASSRMCRSGTGLGQPQHF	TGTGCCAGCAGCCGTATGTGTCGTTCCGGGACAGGCCTCGGTCAGCCCCAGCATTTT
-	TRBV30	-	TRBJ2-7	CAWSVTGNEQYF	TGTGCCTGGAGTGTCACAGGGAACGAGCAGTACTTC
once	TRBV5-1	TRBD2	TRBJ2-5	CASRLTSGAQETQYF	TGCGCCAGCAGGCTGACTAGCGGGGCCCAAGAGACCCAGTACTTC
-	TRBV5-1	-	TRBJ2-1	CASSPAGGEQFF	TGCGCCAGCAGTCCCGCCGGGGGCGAGCAGTTCTTC
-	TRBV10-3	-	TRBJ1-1	CAISEFVPRHKPKAFF	TGTGCCATCAGTGAGTTTGTCCCGAGACACAAACCTAAAGCTTTCTTT
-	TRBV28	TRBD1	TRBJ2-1	CASSLPDRGPPFF	TGTGCCAGCAGTTTACCGGACAGGGGACCTCCGTTCTTC
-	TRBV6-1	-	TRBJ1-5	CASSDHRGGGQPQHF	TGTGCCAGCAGTGACCATCGAGGGGGTGGACAGCCCCAGCATTTT
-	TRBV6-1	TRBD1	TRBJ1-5	CASSEGQLNQPQHF	TGTGCCAGCAGTGAGGGACAGTTAAATCAGCCCCAGCATTTT
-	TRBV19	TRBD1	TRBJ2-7	CASSGDSSREQYF	TGTGCCAGTAGCGGGGACAGCTCTAGGGAGCAGTACTTC
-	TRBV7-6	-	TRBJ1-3	CASSLSAGMVRNTIYF	TGTGCCAGCAGTTTGAGTGCAGGGATGGTTCGAAACACCATATATTTT
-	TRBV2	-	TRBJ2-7	CASSEAKLGISYEQYF	TGTGCCAGCAGTGAAGCGAAACTCGGGATCTCCTACGAGCAGTACTTC
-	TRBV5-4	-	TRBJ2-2	CASSLGAPLAGELFF	TGTGCCAGCAGCTTGGGGGCACCGTTGGCCGGGGAGCTGTTTTTT
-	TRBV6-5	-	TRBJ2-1	CASSYSVADNEQFF	TGTGCCAGCAGTTACTCCGTTGCGGACAATGAGCAGTTCTTC
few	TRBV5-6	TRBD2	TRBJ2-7	CASSQGLFSYEQYF	TGTGCCAGCAGCCAGGGACTATTTTCCTACGAGCAGTACTTC
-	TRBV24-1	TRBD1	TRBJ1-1	CATSDGTGVSTEAFF	TGTGCCACCAGTGATGGAACAGGGGTTAGCACTGAAGCTTTCTTT
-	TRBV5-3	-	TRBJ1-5	CARSPPVDSNQPQHF	TGTGCCAGAAGTCCCCCAGTAGATAGCAATCAGCCCCAGCATTTT
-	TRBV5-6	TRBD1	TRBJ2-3	CASSATGVHTQYF	TGTGCCAGCAGCGCAACAGGGGTTCATACGCAGTATTTT
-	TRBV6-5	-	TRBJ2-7	CASSYSYSGTAYEQYF	TGTGCCAGCAGTTACTCATATAGCGGGACAGCCTACGAGCAGTACTTC
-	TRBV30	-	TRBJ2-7	CAWRPRGHPSYEQYF	TGTGCCTGGAGGCCCCGGGGCCACCCATCCTACGAGCAGTACTTC
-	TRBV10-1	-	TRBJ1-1	CASSVSQNTEAFF	TGCGCCAGCAGTGTGTCACAGAACACTGAAGCTTTCTTT
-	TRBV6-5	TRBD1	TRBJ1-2	CASSRSGQGGGYTF	TGTGCCAGCAGCCGAAGCGGACAGGGAGGCGGCTACACCTTC
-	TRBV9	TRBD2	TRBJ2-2	CASSRTSGRASAGELFF	TGTGCCAGCAGCAGGACTAGCGGGAGGGCTTCGGCCGGGGAGCTGTTTTTT
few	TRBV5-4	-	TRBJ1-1	CASSLRKGTGEAFF	TGTGCCAGCAGCCTCCGGAAAGGAACGGGTGAAGCTTTCTTT
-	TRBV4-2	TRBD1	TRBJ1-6	CASSRYRGSVSADSPLHF	TGTGCCAGCAGCCGTTACAGGGGTTCGGTCTCTGCGGATTCACCCCTCCACTTT
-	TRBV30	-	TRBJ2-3	CAWSHGGAGDTQYF	TGTGCCTGGAGTCATGGGGGCGCGGGAGATACGCAGTATTTT
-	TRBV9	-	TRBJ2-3	CASSVLSSTTSDTQYF	TGTGCCAGCAGCGTACTTTCGTCGACCACGTCTGATACGCAGTATTTT
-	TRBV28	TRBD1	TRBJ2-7	CASSLGVTGGYEQYF	TGTGCCAGCAGTTTAGGTGTGACAGGGGGCTACGAGCAGTACTTC
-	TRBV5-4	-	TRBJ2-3	CASSTGTASTDTQYF	TGTGCCAGCAGCACCGGGACGGCTAGCACAGATACGCAGTATTTT
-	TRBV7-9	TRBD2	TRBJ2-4	CASSLGTSGGKNIQYF	TGTGCCAGCAGCTTAGGGACTAGCGGGGGCAAAAACATTCAGTACTTC
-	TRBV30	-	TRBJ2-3	CAWSGPAPGLDTQYF	TGTGCCTGGAGTGGACCTGCACCGGGACTAGATACGCAGTATTTT
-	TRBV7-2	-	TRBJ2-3	CASSPYTNTQYF	TGTGCCAGCAGCCCGTACACGAATACGCAGTATTTT
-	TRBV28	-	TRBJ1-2	CASSYLPTENYGYTF	TGTGCCAGCAGTTACCTCCCCACGGAGAACTATGGCTACACCTTC
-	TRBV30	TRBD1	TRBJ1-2	CAHHRGRGYTF	TGTGCCCACCACAGGGGGAGAGGCTACACCTTC
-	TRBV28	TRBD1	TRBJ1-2	CASRSGGTNYGYTF	TGTGCCAGCAGATCAGGGGGTACGAACTATGGCTACACCTTC
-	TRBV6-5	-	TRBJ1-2	CASSSPRYYGYTF	TGTGCCAGCAGTTCGCCCCGGTATTATGGCTACACCTTC
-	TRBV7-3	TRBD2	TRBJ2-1	CASSRGLAGYNEQFF	TGTGCCAGCAGCCGGGGACTAGCGGGATACAATGAGCAGTTCTTC